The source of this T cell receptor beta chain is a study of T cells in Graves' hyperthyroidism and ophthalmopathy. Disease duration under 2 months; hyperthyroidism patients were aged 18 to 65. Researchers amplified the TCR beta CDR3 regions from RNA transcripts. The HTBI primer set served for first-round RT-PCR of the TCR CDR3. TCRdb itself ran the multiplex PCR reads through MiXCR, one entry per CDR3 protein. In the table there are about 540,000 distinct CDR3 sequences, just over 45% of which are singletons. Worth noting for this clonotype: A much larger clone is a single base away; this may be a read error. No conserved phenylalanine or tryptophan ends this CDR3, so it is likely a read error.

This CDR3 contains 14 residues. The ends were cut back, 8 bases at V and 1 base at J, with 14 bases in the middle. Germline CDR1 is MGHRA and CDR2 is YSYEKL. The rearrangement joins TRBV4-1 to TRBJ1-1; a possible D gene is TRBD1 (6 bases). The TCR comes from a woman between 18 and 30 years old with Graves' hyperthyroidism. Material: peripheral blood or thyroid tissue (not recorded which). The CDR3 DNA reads TGCGCCAGCGGAAACAGGGCCAAGAACACTGAAGCTTTCCTT. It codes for CASGNRAKNTEAFL.